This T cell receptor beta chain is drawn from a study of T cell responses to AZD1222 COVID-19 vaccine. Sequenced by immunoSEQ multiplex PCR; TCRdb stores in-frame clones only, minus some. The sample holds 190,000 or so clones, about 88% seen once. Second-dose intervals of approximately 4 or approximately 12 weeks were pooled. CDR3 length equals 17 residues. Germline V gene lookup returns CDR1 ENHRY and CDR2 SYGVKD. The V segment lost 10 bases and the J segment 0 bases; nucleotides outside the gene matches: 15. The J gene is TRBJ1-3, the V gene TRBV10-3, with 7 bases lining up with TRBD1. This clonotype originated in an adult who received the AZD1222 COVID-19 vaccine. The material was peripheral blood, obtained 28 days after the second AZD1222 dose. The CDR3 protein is CATAVIRGPISGNTIYF. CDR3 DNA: TGTGCCACTGCCGTAATTAGGGGGCCCATCTCTGGAAACACCATATATTTT.